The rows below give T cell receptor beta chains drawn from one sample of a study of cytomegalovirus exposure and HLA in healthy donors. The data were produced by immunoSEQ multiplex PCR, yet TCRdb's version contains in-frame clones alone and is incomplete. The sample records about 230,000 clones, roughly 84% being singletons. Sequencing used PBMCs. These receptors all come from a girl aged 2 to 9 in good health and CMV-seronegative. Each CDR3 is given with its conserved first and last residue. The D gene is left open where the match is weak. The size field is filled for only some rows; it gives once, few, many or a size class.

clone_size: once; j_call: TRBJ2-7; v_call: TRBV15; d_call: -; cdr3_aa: CATSWTAASYEQYF; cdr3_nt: TGTGCCACCAGCTGGACAGCCGCATCCTACGAGCAGTACTTC
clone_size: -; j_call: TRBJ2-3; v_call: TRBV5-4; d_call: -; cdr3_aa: CASSPGPSSDTQYF; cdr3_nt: TGTGCCAGCAGCCCGGGTCCCAGCTCGGATACGCAGTATTTT
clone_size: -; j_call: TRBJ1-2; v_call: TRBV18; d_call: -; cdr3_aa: CASSPQGVGARGYTF; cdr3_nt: TGTGCCAGCTCACCACAAGGTGTTGGGGCACGGGGCTACACCTTC
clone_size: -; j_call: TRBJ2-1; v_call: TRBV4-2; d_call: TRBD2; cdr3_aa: CASSPLAGNYNEQFF; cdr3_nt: TGTGCCAGCAGCCCCCTAGCGGGGAATTACAATGAGCAGTTCTTC
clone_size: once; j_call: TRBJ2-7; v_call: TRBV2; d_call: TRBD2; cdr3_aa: CASGPGLAGGEQYF; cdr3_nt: TGTGCCAGTGGCCCGGGACTAGCGGGAGGCGAGCAGTACTTC
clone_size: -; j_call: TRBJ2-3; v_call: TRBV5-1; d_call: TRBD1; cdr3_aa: CASSLGTGYTDTQYF; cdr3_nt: TGCGCCAGCAGCTTAGGGACAGGTTATACAGATACGCAGTATTTT
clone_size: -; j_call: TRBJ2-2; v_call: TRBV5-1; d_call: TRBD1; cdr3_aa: CASSAPGQYTGELFF; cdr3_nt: TGCGCCAGCAGCGCACCGGGACAGTACACCGGGGAGCTGTTTTTT
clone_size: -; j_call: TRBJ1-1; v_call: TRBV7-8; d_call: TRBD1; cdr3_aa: CASSLGGAAEAFF; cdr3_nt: TGTGCCAGCAGCCTAGGGGGCGCGGCTGAAGCTTTCTTT
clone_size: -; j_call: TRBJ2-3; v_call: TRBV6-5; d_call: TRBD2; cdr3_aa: CASSRTSGTDTQYF; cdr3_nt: TGTGCCAGCAGCAGGACTAGCGGTACAGATACGCAGTATTTT
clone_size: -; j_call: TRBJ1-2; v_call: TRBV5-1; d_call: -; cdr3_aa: CASSLQGSGYTF; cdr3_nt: TGCGCCAGCAGCTTACAGGGTTCTGGCTACACCTTC
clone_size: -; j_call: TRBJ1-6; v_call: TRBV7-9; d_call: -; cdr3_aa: CASSLTGSGSPLHF; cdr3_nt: TGTGCCAGCAGCCTGACCGGATCGGGGTCACCCCTCCACTTT
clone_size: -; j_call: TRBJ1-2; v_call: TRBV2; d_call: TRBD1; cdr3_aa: CASRERQGPNYGYTF; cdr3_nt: TGTGCCAGCAGGGAACGACAGGGCCCTAATTATGGCTACACCTTC
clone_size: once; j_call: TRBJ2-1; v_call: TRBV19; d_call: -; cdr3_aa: CASSISSPNEQFF; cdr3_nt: TGTGCCAGTAGTATCTCGAGCCCGAATGAGCAGTTCTTC
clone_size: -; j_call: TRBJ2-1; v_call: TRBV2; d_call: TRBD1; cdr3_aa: CASSTTGGGSYNEQFF; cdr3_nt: TGTGCCAGCAGTACGACAGGGGGGGGCTCCTACAATGAGCAGTTCTTC
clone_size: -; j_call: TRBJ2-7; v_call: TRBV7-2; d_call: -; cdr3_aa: CASTLGGGSYEQYF; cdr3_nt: TGTGCCAGCACCCTGGGAGGGGGCTCCTACGAGCAGTACTTC
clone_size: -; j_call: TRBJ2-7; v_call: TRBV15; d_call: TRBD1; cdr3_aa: CATSRGTGATYEQYF; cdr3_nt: TGTGCCACCAGCAGGGGGACAGGAGCTACCTACGAGCAGTACTTC